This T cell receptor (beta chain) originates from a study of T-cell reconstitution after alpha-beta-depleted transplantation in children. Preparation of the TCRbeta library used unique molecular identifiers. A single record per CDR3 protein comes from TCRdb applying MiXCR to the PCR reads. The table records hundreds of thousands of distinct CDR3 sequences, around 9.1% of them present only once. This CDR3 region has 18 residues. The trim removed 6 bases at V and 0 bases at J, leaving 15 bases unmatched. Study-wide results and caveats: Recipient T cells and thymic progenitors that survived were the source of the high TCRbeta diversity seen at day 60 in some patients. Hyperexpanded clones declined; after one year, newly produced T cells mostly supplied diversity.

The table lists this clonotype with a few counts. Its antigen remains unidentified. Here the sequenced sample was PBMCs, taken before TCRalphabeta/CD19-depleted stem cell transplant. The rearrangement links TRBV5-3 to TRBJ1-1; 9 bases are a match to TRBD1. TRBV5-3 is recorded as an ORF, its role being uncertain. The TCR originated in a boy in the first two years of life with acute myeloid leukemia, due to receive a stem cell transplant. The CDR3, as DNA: TGTGCCAGAACCCCTAAACACAGGGGGCGCGGGGTGAACACTGAAGCTTTCTTT. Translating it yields CARTPKHRGRGVNTEAFF.